The source of this TCR beta chain is a study of T cells in Graves' hyperthyroidism and ophthalmopathy. This clonotype came up many times. Investigators excluded patients with uncontrolled infection, other autoimmune disease, pregnancy or lactation. TCR beta CDR3 region amplification was performed from RNA transcripts. When the TCR CDR3 underwent first-round RT-PCR, the HTBI primer set was used. TCRdb recomputed calls from the multiplex PCR reads with MiXCR, one row per CDR3 protein. The table shows 550,000 to 650,000 distinct CDR3 sequences, with about 14% occurring only once. This CDR3 is built from 14 residues. Looked up from germline, CDR1 is SGHAT and CDR2 is FQDESV (reference sequence). V lost 4 bases and J lost 2, with 11 bases in between.

The chain combines TRBV11-1 with TRBJ2-5, with D perhaps matching TRBD1 or TRBD2 (5 bases each). The TCR was taken from a woman aged 30 to 39 with Graves' hyperthyroidism that later progressed to Graves' ophthalmopathy. The sequencing input was blood. The CDR3 region is CASSSAEGQETQYF. The CDR3 DNA reads as TGTGCCAGCAGCTCAGCAGAGGGGCAAGAGACCCAGTACTTC.